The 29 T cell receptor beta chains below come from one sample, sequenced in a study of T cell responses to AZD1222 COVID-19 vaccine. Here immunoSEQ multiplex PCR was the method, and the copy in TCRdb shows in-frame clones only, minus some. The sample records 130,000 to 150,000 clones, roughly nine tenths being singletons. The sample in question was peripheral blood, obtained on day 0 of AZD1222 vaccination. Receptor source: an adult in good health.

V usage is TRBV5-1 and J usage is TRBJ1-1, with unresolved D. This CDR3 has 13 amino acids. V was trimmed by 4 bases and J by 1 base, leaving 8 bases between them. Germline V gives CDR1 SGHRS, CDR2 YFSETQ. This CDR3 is CASSREANTEAFF. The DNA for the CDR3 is TGCGCCAGCAGCCGCGAGGCGAACACTGAAGCTTTCTTT.

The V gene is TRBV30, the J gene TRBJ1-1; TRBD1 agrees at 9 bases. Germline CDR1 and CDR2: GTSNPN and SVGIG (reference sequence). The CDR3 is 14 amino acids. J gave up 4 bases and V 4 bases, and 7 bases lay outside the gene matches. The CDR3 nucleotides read TGTGCCTGGAACAGGGGGCCACAGGCCACTGAAGCTTTCTTT. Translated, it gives CAWNRGPQATEAFF.

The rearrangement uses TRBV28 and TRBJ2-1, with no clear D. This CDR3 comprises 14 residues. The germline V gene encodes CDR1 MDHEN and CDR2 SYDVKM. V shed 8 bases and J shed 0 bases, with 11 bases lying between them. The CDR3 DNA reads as TGTGCCAGCTCCCGACCCGTCTCCTACAATGAGCAGTTCTTC. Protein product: CASSRPVSYNEQFF. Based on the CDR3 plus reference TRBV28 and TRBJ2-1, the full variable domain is DVKVTQSSRYLVKRTGEKVFLECVQDMDHENMFWYRQDPGLGLRLIYFSYDVKMKEKGDIPEGYSVSREKKERFSLILESASTNQTSMYLCASSRPVSYNEQFFGPGTRLTVL.

The CDR3 sequence is CASSLGDRSNQPQHF. In DNA, the CDR3 is TGTGCCAGCAGCTTGGGGGACAGGAGCAATCAGCCCCAGCATTTT. The J gene is TRBJ1-5, the V gene TRBV5-8; 8 bases are a match to TRBD1. This CDR3 spans 15 amino acids. The V gene end was trimmed by 0 bases and the J gene end by 1 base; junction bases not matched to a gene: 0. Germline V gene data show CDR1 as SGHTS and CDR2 as YDEGEE. Drawing the rest from reference TRBV5-8 and TRBJ1-5, the complete variable domain is EAGVTQSPTHLIKTRGQQATLRCSPISGHTSVYWYQQALGLGLQFLLWYDEGEERNRGNFPPRFSGRQFPNYSSELNVNALELEDSALYLCASSLGDRSNQPQHFGDGTRLSIL.

CDR3 in amino acids: CAWSTGQYSNQPQHF. The CDR3, as DNA: TGTGCCTGGAGCACCGGACAATATAGCAATCAGCCCCAGCATTTT. This chain uses TRBV30 with TRBJ1-5; weak D call: TRBD1 (5 bases). CDR3 length: 15 amino acids. CDR1 GTSNPN and CDR2 SVGIG come from the germline V gene (reference sequence). Trimming stripped 3 bases from V and 0 bases from J, with 12 bases between.

CDR3 residues: CASSYSPDRVGYTF. For the CDR3, the DNA is TGTGCCAGCAGTTATAGCCCTGACAGGGTTGGCTACACCTTC. The chain joins TRBV2 to TRBJ1-2, with 7 nucleotides matching TRBD1. Germline assignment: CDR1 SNHLY and CDR2 FYNNEI. Trimming took 5 bases from V and 7 from J; bases not matched to a gene: 10. The CDR3 is made up of 14 amino acids. The whole variable domain, filled in from reference TRBV2 and TRBJ1-2, reads EPEVTQTPSHQVTQMGQEVILRCVPISNHLYFYWYRQILGQKVEFLVSFYNNEISEKSEIFDDQFSVERPDGSNFTLKIRSTKLEDSAMYFCASSYSPDRVGYTFGSGTRLTVV.

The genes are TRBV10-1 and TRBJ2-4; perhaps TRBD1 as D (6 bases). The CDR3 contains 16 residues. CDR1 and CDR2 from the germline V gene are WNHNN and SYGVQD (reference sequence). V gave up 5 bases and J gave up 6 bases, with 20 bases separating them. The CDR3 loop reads CASSSSDTLGANIQYF. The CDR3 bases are TGCGCCAGCAGTTCCTCGGACACGTTGGGGGCAAACATTCAGTACTTC.

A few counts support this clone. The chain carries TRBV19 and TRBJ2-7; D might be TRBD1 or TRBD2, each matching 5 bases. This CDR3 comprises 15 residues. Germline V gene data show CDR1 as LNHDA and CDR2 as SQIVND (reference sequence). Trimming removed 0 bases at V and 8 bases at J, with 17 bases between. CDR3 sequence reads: CASSIDRGSTGQQYF. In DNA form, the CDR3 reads TGTGCCAGTAGTATAGATCGGGGTTCAACGGGACAGCAGTACTTC.

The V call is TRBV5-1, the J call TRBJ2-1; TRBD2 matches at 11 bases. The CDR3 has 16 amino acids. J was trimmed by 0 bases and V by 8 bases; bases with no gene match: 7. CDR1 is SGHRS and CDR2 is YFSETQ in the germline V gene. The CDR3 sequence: CASVLLAGASYNEQFF. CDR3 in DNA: TGCGCCAGTGTATTACTAGCGGGGGCCTCCTACAATGAGCAGTTCTTC.

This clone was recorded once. The CDR3 region is CASKFGGSSYNEQFF. CDR3 bases: TGTGCCAGTAAGTTCGGCGGTAGCTCCTACAATGAGCAGTTCTTC. This chain connects TRBV19 to TRBJ2-1; D gene ambiguous. The CDR3 consists of 15 residues. The V end lost 7 bases, the J end lost 0 bases, and 13 bases lay between the germline ends. The germline gives CDR1 LNHDA, CDR2 SQIVND (reference sequence).

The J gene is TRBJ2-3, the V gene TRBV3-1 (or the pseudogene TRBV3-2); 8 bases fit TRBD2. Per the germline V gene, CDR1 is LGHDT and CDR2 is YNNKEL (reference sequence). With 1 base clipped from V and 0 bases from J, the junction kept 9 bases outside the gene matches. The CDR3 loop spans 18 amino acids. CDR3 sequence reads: CASSQAFPSSGSTDTQYF. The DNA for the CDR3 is TGTGCCAGCAGCCAAGCTTTCCCTTCTAGCGGGAGCACAGATACGCAGTATTTT.

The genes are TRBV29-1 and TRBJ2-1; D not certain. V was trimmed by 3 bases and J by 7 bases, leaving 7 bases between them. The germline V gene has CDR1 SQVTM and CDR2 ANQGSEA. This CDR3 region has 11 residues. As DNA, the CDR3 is TGCAGCGTTGATCTTTTTAATGAGCAGTTCTTC. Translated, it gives CSVDLFNEQFF.

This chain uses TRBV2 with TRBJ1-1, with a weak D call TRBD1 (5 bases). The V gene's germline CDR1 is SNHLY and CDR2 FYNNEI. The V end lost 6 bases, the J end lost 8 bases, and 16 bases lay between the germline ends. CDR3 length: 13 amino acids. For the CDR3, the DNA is TGTGCCAGCAGATTGGGACTTAACGGGGAAGCTTTCTTT. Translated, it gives CASRLGLNGEAFF.

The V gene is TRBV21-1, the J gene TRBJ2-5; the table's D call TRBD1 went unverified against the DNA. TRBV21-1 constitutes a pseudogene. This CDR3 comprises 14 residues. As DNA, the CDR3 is TGTGCCAGCAGCATACGGACAGGAGAAGAGACCCAGTACTTC. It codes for CASSIRTGEETQYF.

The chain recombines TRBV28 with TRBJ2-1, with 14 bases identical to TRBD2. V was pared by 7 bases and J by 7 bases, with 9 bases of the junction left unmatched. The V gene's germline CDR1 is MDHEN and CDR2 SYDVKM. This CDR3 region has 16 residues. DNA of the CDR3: TGTGCCAGCACCCAGGGGGGACTAGCGGGAGCGAATGAGCAGTTCTTC. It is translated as CASTQGGLAGANEQFF.

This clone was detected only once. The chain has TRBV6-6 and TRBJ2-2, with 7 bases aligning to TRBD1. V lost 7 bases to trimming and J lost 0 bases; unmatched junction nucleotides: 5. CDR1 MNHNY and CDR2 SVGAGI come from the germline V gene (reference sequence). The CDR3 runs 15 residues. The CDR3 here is CASNRGGSNTGELFF. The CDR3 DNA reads TGTGCCAGCAACAGAGGGGGCTCGAACACCGGGGAGCTGTTTTTT.

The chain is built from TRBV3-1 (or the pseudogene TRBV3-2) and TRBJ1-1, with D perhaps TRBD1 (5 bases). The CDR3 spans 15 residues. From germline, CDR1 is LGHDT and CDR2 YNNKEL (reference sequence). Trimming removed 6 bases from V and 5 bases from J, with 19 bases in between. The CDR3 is CASSRKAPGGTEAFF. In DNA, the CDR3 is TGTGCCAGCAGTCGGAAGGCGCCCGGGGGTACTGAAGCTTTCTTT.

The CDR3 sequence is CATDRPYLEKLFF. CDR3 sequence (DNA): TGTGCCACAGACAGGCCCTATCTGGAAAAACTGTTTTTT. The chain links TRBV24-1 to TRBJ1-4; D is possibly TRBD1 (6 bases). From germline, CDR1 is KGHDR and CDR2 SFDVKD. This CDR3 has 13 amino acids. V lost 10 bases and J lost 8, with 16 bases in between.

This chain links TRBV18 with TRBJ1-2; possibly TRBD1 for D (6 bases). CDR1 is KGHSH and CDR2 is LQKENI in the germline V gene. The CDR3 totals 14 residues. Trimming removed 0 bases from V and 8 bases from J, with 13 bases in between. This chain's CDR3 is CASSPPSGALGYTF. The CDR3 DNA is TGTGCCAGCTCACCACCGTCAGGGGCGCTCGGCTACACCTTC. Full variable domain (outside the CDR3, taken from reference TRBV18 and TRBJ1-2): NAGVMQNPRHLVRRRGQEARLRCSPMKGHSHVYWYRQLPEEGLKFMVYLQKENIIDESGMPKERFSAEFPKEGPSILRIQQVVRGDSAAYFCASSPPSGALGYTFGSGTRLTVV.

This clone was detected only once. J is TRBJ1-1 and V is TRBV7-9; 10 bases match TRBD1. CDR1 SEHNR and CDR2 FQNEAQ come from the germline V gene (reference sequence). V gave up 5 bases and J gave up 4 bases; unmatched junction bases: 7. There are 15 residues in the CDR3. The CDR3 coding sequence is TGTGCCAGCAGCCCCCGGACAGGGGGGATCACTGAAGCTTTCTTT. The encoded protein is CASSPRTGGITEAFF.

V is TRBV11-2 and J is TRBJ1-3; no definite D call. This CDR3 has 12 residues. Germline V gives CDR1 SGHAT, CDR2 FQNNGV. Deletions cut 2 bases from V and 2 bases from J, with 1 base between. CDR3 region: CASSLPGNTIYF. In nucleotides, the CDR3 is TGTGCCAGCAGCTTACCTGGAAACACCATATATTTT.

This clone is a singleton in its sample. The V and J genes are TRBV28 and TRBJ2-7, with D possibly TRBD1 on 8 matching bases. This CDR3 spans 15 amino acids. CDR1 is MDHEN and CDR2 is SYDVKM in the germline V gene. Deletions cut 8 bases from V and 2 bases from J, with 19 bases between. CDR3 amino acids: CASGQTGGEPYEQYF. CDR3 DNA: TGTGCCAGCGGACAAACAGGGGGGGAACCCTACGAGCAGTACTTC.

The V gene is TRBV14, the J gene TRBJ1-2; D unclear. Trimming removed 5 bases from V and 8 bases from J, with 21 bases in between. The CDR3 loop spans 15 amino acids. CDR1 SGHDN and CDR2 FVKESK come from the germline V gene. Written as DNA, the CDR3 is TGTGCCAGCAGCAACATAGGTCCCCTCGACGGGGGCTACACCTTC. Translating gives CASSNIGPLDGGYTF.

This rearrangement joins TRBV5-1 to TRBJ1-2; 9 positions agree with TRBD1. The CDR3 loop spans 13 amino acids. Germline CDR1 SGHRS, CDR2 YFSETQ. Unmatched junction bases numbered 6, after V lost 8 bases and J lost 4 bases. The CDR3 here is CASRTGAAYGYTF. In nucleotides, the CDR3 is TGCGCCAGTAGGACAGGGGCCGCCTATGGCTACACCTTC.

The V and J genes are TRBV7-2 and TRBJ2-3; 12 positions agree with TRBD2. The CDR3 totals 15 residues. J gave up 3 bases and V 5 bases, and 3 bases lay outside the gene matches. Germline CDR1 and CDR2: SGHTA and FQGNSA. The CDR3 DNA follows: TGTGCCAGCAGCATAGGGACTAGCGGGACAGATACGCAGTATTTT. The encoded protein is CASSIGTSGTDTQYF.

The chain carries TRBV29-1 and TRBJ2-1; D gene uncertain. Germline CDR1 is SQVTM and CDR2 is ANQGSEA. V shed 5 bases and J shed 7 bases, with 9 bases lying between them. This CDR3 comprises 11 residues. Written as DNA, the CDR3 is TGCAGCGTTCGAGACCCTAATGAGCAGTTCTTC. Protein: CSVRDPNEQFF.

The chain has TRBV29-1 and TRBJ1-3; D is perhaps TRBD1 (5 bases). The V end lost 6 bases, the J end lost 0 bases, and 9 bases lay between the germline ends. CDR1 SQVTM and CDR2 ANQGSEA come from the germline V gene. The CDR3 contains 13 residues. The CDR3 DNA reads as TGCAGCGTGACAGAGAGCTCTGGAAACACCATATATTTT. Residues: CSVTESSGNTIYF.

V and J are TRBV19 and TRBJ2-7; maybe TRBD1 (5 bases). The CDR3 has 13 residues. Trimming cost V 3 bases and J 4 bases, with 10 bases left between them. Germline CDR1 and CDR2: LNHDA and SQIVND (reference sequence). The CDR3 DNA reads TGTGCCAGTAGTATTGGTAGGGGTTACGAGCAGTACTTC. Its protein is CASSIGRGYEQYF. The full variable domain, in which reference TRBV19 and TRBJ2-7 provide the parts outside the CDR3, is DGGITQSPKYLFRKEGQNVTLSCEQNLNHDAMYWYRQDPGQGLRLIYYSQIVNDFQKGDIAEGYSVSREKKESFPLTVTSAQKNPTAFYLCASSIGRGYEQYFGPGTRLTVT.

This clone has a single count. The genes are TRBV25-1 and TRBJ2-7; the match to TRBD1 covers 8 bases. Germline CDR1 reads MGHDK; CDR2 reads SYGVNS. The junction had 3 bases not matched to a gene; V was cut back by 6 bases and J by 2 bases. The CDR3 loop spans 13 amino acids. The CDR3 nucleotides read TGTGCCAGCAGGGGACAGGAGACCTACGAGCAGTACTTC. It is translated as CASRGQETYEQYF.